Sequencing of this TCR beta chain was carried out in a study of blood T cells in healthy people across ages. As for this clonotype: Just one base apart from a much larger clone, this may be a read error.

Germline V gene data show CDR1 as MNHEY and CDR2 as SMNVEV (reference sequence). This CDR3 spans 14 amino acids. Alongside a J-beta primer mix, a sample-barcoded 5' primer served in a second PCR lasting about 6 to 11 cycles. TCRdb itself ran the 5' RACE reads through MiXCR, one entry per CDR3 protein. The data show 800,000 to 950,000 distinct CDR3 sequences, with roughly 34% seen just once and around 13% held by the top ten. This TCR was sampled from a young man in good health. J is TRBJ2-5 and V is TRBV27, with D perhaps TRBD2 (5 bases). The J call could be wrong; TRBJ2-7 is a better fit for the DNA end. The sequencing sample was made of blood. The CDR3 sequence is CASSPRTLAYEQYF. As DNA, the CDR3 is TGTGCCAGCAGTCCCCGGACTCTTGCCTACGAGCAGTACTTC.